Listed here is a single T cell receptor beta chain. J lost 6 bases, V lost 0 bases, and 7 bases had no gene match. CDR1 and CDR2 from the germline V gene are SGHVS and FQNEAQ. The CDR3 is made up of 15 amino acids. This entry belongs to a study of blood T cell repertoires in COVID-19. Whole-study context: COVID-19 samples from acute and convalescent phases originated in the United States, Italy and Spain. T cells, B-cell-depleted T cells, or PBMCs provided the cDNA or gDNA that served as material.

Seattle's enrolled individuals joined amid active infection and were then monitored longitudinally. Original handling: Amplification of reference gene primers provided the estimated nucleated cell counts. Repertoires were generated with immunoSEQ multiplex PCR, while TCRdb's copy carries only in-frame clones and drops some. The DNA was the basis for D and trimming; V, J and clone size are from that table. The sample records under 200,000 clones, around 87% being singletons. The V call is TRBV7-8, the J call TRBJ1-2, with TRBD1 matching 7 bases. The sequence was collected from a man aged 55 to 69 with COVID-19, enrolled during active disease. Material: peripheral blood. The CDR3 DNA reads TGTGCCAGCAGCTTAGCAACAGAAACAGGGGATGGCTACACCTTC. This gives the protein CASSLATETGDGYTF. Full variable domain (remainder filled in from reference TRBV7-8 and TRBJ1-2): GAGVSQSPRYKVAKRGQDVALRCDPISGHVSLFWYQQALGQGPEFLTYFQNEAQLDKSGLPSDRFFAERPEGSVSTLKIQRTQQEDSAVYLCASSLATETGDGYTFGSGTRLTVV.